These T cell receptor beta chains were read from a single sample in a study of monozygotic twins with inflammatory bowel disease. Reanalyzing the 5' RACE reads, TCRdb keeps one entry per CDR3 protein, without DNA. The sample includes some 450,000 distinct CDR3 sequences. Sequences were obtained from blood. The source is a human donor with ulcerative colitis or Crohn's disease, or a healthy co-twin of an affected twin (not recorded which). The CDR3 runs from the conserved cysteine through the conserved F or W. Each record gives: V gene, J gene, CDR3 protein.

TRBV12-3/TRBV12-4	TRBJ1-2	CASSSGARNYGYTF
TRBV11-1	TRBJ2-2	CASSYLFGQGENTGELFF
TRBV11-2	TRBJ2-1	CASSLQGGLAGGFNEQFF
TRBV7-3	TRBJ2-1	CASSSWNGANEQFF
TRBV2	TRBJ2-4	CASSEEALTQDIQYF
TRBV7-8	TRBJ2-7	CASARGNSYEQYF
TRBV5-1	TRBJ2-3	CASSFGTLGDTQYF
TRBV9	TRBJ2-7	CASSETGDVRVYF
TRBV27	TRBJ2-2	CASSSSGQGVIGELFF
TRBV7-3	TRBJ2-2	CASSLLPGTLSRPGELFF
TRBV20-1	TRBJ1-2	CSAPTGMYGYTF
TRBV7-9	TRBJ1-4	CASSLGALPNEKLFF
TRBV12-3/TRBV12-4	TRBJ1-1	CASTLAGQRNTEAFF
TRBV29-1	TRBJ2-1	CSVAVARNEQFF
TRBV5-5	TRBJ2-2	CASSLGQGRATGELFF
TRBV15	TRBJ2-3	CATSLRGANTDTQYF
TRBV7-8	TRBJ2-1	CASRHQKDSSLAGTYNEQFF
TRBV18	TRBJ1-1	CASSRLLDTRGRIGEAFF
TRBV12-3/TRBV12-4	TRBJ2-1	CALREGAYNEQFF
TRBV5-1	TRBJ2-1	CASSLFLANNEQFF
TRBV5-1	TRBJ1-1	CASKYRGNTEAFF
TRBV2	TRBJ2-2	CASQLYTGELFF
TRBV5-1	TRBJ2-7	CASSIGSYEQYF
TRBV4-2	TRBJ1-2	CASSQDLVGGNYGYTF
TRBV5-1	TRBJ2-2	CASSFRTSGSRTGELFF
TRBV6-1	TRBJ2-7	CASRDPGQGKYF
TRBV10-3	TRBJ1-5	CAISESPLEPQHF
TRBV29-1	TRBJ1-1	CSAGRSAGGYYGNTEAFF
TRBV7-2	TRBJ2-2	CASKPGGRRAGELFF
TRBV25-1	TRBJ2-5	CASSDASGGETQYF
TRBV5-1	TRBJ2-5	CASSLPSLAGVGETQYF
TRBV27	TRBJ2-2	CASNPVGGGTGELFF
TRBV30	TRBJ2-5	CAWSVLGAGETQYF
TRBV4-2	TRBJ2-1	CASSQGGQGSTYNEQFF
TRBV12-3/TRBV12-4	TRBJ2-3	CASSWVKRNTQYF
TRBV6-5	TRBJ2-2	CASSPSNGELFF
TRBV7-8	TRBJ2-7	CASSLSMNGPERFLPLEQYF
TRBV19	TRBJ2-2	CASNPGLAGVTGELFF
TRBV4-1	TRBJ2-1	CASSQVYWRESSYNEQFF
TRBV20-1	TRBJ2-3	CSARVRLSADTQYF
TRBV12-3/TRBV12-4	TRBJ2-3	CASQTSKPTDTQYF
TRBV20-1	TRBJ2-3	CSARLVAGDRGTDTQYF
TRBV19	TRBJ1-1	CASSGPSEAFF
TRBV6-6	TRBJ2-7	CASSYKGLSVEQYF
TRBV13	TRBJ2-1	CASSPLGTSGRYNEQFF
TRBV5-1	TRBJ2-7	CASSFGPGQVYEQYF
TRBV30	TRBJ1-1	CAWNGGPYAGSEAFF
TRBV9	TRBJ2-4	CASSGGGRQAKNIQYF
TRBV9	TRBJ1-1	CASSSPGWGDTEAFF
TRBV30	TRBJ2-1	CAWSDPAGSSYNEQFF
TRBV28	TRBJ2-1	CASSFPSHGRTSSYNEQFF
TRBV18	TRBJ1-2	CASSPMGREVYGYTF
TRBV10-3	TRBJ2-2	CAISDGTVGELFF
TRBV10-3	TRBJ1-5	CAISESMAGNQPQHF
TRBV2	TRBJ1-5	CASREAPTRNNQPQHF
TRBV20-1	TRBJ2-3	CSATGLAGVADTQYF
TRBV5-1	TRBJ2-1	CASSTGRAYNEQFF